The source of this T cell receptor (beta chain) is a study of vaccination effects on CD4 cells after COVID-19. Clones were read by immunoSEQ multiplex PCR, and TCRdb kept only the in-frame ones, dropping some. This sample has 25,000 to 35,000 clones, with around 75% found just once. The ViraFEST assay expanded antigen-specific CD4+ T cells with viral peptide pools before sequencing. The culture ran for 10 to 11 days, and then CD4+ T cells were isolated. Vaccine recipients had no previous SARS-CoV-2 infection; their nucleocapsid antibodies were negative. A remark on this clone: The antigen is not known.

This TCR came from a human donor who received a COVID-19 vaccine. Sequences were derived from CD4+ T cells from PBMCs cultured with SARS-CoV-2 spike peptides, sampled before COVID-19 vaccination.

The chain's CDR3 is CASSIPRGNTEAFF. DNA of the CDR3: TGTGCCAGTAGTATCCCACGGGGTAACACTGAAGCTTTCTTT. This chain joins TRBV19 and TRBJ1-1; D not certain. CDR1 LNHDA and CDR2 SQIVND come from the germline V gene (reference sequence). V was pared by 3 bases and J by 2 bases, with 10 bases between. The CDR3 runs 14 residues.